Sequencing of this T cell receptor beta chain was carried out in a study of blood T cells in healthy people across ages. About the study: Template-switching capture recovered about one barcoded beta molecule per two T cells.

The use of a sample-barcoded 5' primer and a J-beta primer mix characterized a second PCR of about 7 to 12 cycles. Carrying 12 random nucleotides, a template-switch adaptor labeled each individual cDNA molecule. In TCRdb, the 5' RACE reads were re-called with MiXCR into one record per CDR3 protein. The table lists around 850,000 distinct CDR3 sequences, around 36% of them singletons, with 10% to 15% in the top ten. This clonotype was seen a handful of times. The sequencing sample was made of blood. The source of this sequence is a man between 18 and 29 years old in good health.

The CDR3 coding sequence is TGTGCCAGCAGCTGGGACGCTGAAGCTTTCTTT. This translates into CASSWDAEAFF. The genes are TRBV5-6 and TRBJ1-1, with D tentatively TRBD1 (5 bases). CDR3 length: 11 residues. Germline CDR1 and CDR2: SGHDT and YYEEEE. V lost 3 bases to trimming and J lost 6 bases, with 6 bases between them.